The next 24 T cell receptor beta chains were all read from a single sample in a study of blood T cell repertoires in COVID-19. Libraries were prepared by immunoSEQ multiplex PCR; TCRdb keeps only in-frame clonotypes and omits some of them. The sample lists 250,000 or so clones; approximately 85% were seen once. Sequences were obtained from peripheral blood. The receptor source for this set is a man aged 50-60 years with acute or convalescent COVID-19.

V is TRBV4-1 and J is TRBJ1-5; D ambiguous. The V end lost 4 bases, the J end lost 0 bases, and 13 bases lay between the germline ends. The CDR3 covers 16 residues. Germline lookup yields CDR1 MGHRA and CDR2 YSYEKL. The CDR3 loop reads CASSPGVVTSNQPQHF. CDR3 nucleotides: TGCGCCAGCAGCCCAGGTGTCGTAACTAGCAATCAGCCCCAGCATTTT.

The chain links TRBV30 to TRBJ2-3, with 7 bases lining up with TRBD2. The CDR3 runs to 14 residues. The trim removed 3 bases at V and 5 bases at J, leaving 8 bases unmatched. Germline V gives CDR1 GTSNPN, CDR2 SVGIG (reference sequence). CDR3 sequence: CAWSRAGFQDTQYF. CDR3 DNA sequence: TGTGCCTGGAGCCGAGCGGGATTTCAAGATACGCAGTATTTT.

The chain uses TRBV18 and TRBJ1-1; no firm D call. The CDR3 is 14 residues long. V dropped 0 bases and J dropped 2 bases, with 7 bases sitting between them. Germline values: CDR1 KGHSH, CDR2 LQKENI. The CDR3 loop is CASSPPSENTEAFF. The DNA for the CDR3 is TGTGCCAGCTCACCACCGTCAGAAAACACTGAAGCTTTCTTT.

This clone was recorded a few times. The chain combines TRBV5-1 with TRBJ1-1; 7 nucleotides match TRBD1. The CDR3 is 13 amino acids. The V segment lost 4 bases and the J segment 10 bases; nucleotides outside the gene matches: 10. Germline V gene data show CDR1 as SGHRS and CDR2 as YFSETQ. CDR3 in DNA: TGCGCCAGCAGCCCCCTGTCAGGGGGGAGAGCTTTCTTT. It encodes CASSPLSGGRAFF.

The rearrangement joins TRBV6-1 to TRBJ1-2; 12 bases agree with TRBD1. The CDR3 is made up of 15 amino acids. Germline CDR1 is MNHNS and CDR2 is SASEGT. The ends lost 3 bases at V and 8 bases at J; junction bases unmatched: 7. The CDR3 region has the DNA TGTGCCAGCAGTGACGATCCCGGGACAGGGGGCGGCTACACCTTC. Translated: CASSDDPGTGGGYTF.

This chain joins TRBV19 and TRBJ2-7, with a weak D call TRBD2 (7 bases). Trimming stripped 2 bases from V and 5 bases from J, with 13 bases between. Germline V gene sequence: CDR1 LNHDA, CDR2 SQIVND (reference sequence). CDR3 length: 14 amino acids. The CDR3 here is CASSIMGGADEQYF. The CDR3 DNA reads as TGTGCCAGTAGTATAATGGGGGGGGCAGACGAGCAGTACTTC.

This clone was detected only once. J is TRBJ1-5 and V is TRBV6-5; no firm D call. The V and J ends lost 0 bases and 6 bases respectively, with 6 bases between them. The length of the CDR3 is 13 residues. Germline-derived CDR1 and CDR2 are MNHEY and SVGAGI. The CDR3 sequence: CASSYSWSQPQHF. Here the CDR3 DNA reads TGTGCCAGCAGTTACTCGTGGAGTCAGCCCCAGCATTTT.

The chain has TRBV18 and TRBJ2-1, with TRBD1 as a possible D gene (6 bases). The V gene lost 3 bases and the J gene lost 8 bases, with 14 bases spanning the gap. The V gene's germline CDR1 is KGHSH and CDR2 LQKENI. CDR3 length equals 14 residues. In DNA, the CDR3 is TGTGCCAGCTCACCTCTTGGGGGCGGATATGAGCAGTTCTTC. This encodes CASSPLGGGYEQFF. Looking up the rest from reference TRBV18 and TRBJ2-1 gives the full variable domain: NAGVMQNPRHLVRRRGQEARLRCSPMKGHSHVYWYRQLPEEGLKFMVYLQKENIIDESGMPKERFSAEFPKEGPSILRIQQVVRGDSAAYFCASSPLGGGYEQFFGPGTRLTVL.

The rearrangement joins TRBV3-1 (or the pseudogene TRBV3-2) to TRBJ2-3; D is unresolved. The CDR3 covers 13 residues. Germline V gene lookup returns CDR1 LGHDT and CDR2 YNNKEL (reference sequence). Trimming shortened V by 3 bases and J by 2 bases, and 6 bases separated the two germline ends. CDR3 amino acids: CASSQADTDTQYF. CDR3 nucleotides: TGTGCCAGCAGCCAGGCGGACACAGATACGCAGTATTTT.

The rearrangement uses TRBV10-3 and TRBJ2-3; the match to TRBD2 covers 8 bases. V gave up 8 bases and J gave up 2 bases; unmatched junction bases: 6. This CDR3 contains 14 residues. CDR1 ENHRY and CDR2 SYGVKD come from the germline V gene. This CDR3 is CAIRAGGSTDTQYF. CDR3 DNA: TGTGCCATCCGGGCGGGGGGTTCCACAGATACGCAGTATTTT.

The chain couples TRBV30 to TRBJ1-1, with 7 bases aligning to TRBD1. The germline V gene has CDR1 GTSNPN and CDR2 SVGIG (reference sequence). J gave up 4 bases and V 4 bases, and 9 bases lay outside the gene matches. The CDR3 runs 14 residues. CDR3 region: CAWTTGSSTTEAFF. CDR3 sequence (DNA): TGTGCCTGGACGACAGGGTCTTCTACCACTGAAGCTTTCTTT.

The gene calls are TRBV10-3 and TRBJ1-1; 9 positions agree with TRBD1. This CDR3 has 17 residues. V lost 3 bases to trimming and J lost 0 bases; unmatched junction nucleotides: 8. Germline CDR1 ENHRY, CDR2 SYGVKD. The DNA of the CDR3 is TGTGCCATCAGTGACCCTCGGGGGACAGGGCTGAACACTGAAGCTTTCTTT. It codes for CAISDPRGTGLNTEAFF.

V usage is TRBV30 and J usage is TRBJ2-1, with TRBD2 matching 9 bases. This CDR3 is 19 amino acids long. Trimming removed 0 bases from V and 7 bases from J; junction bases left unmatched: 19. Germline lookup yields CDR1 GTSNPN and CDR2 SVGIG (reference sequence). Here the CDR3 DNA reads TGTGCCTGGAGTGTCTACGGTTGGGGTCCTAGCGGGAAGTTAAATGAGCAGTTCTTC. Residues: CAWSVYGWGPSGKLNEQFF.

The rearrangement joins TRBV18 to TRBJ1-4; D is undetermined. Germline CDR1 is KGHSH and CDR2 is LQKENI. The ends were cut back, 3 bases at V and 4 bases at J, with 9 bases in the middle. The CDR3 has 14 amino acids. CDR3 loop: CASSPGLNNEKLFF. The CDR3 DNA sequence: TGTGCCAGCTCACCCGGACTGAATAATGAAAAACTGTTTTTT.

The chain couples TRBV19 to TRBJ2-7, with TRBD2 matching 8 bases. CDR3 size: 14 residues. Germline lookup yields CDR1 LNHDA and CDR2 SQIVND (reference sequence). V dropped 1 base and J dropped 2; count of bases not matched to a gene: 1. In DNA, the CDR3 is TGTGCCAGTAGTATAGTCGGGGGGGCCTACGAGCAGTACTTC. Encoded protein: CASSIVGGAYEQYF. Full variable domain (outside the CDR3, taken from reference TRBV19 and TRBJ2-7): DGGITQSPKYLFRKEGQNVTLSCEQNLNHDAMYWYRQDPGQGLRLIYYSQIVNDFQKGDIAEGYSVSREKKESFPLTVTSAQKNPTAFYLCASSIVGGAYEQYFGPGTRLTVT.

This chain connects TRBV7-9 to TRBJ1-5; 10 nucleotides align to TRBD1. Looked up from germline, CDR1 is SEHNR and CDR2 is FQNEAQ (reference sequence). Trimming cost V 4 bases and J 2 bases; bases outside gene matches: 11. CDR3 size: 18 residues. The CDR3 nucleotides read TGTGCCAGCAGCTATGAGGGACAGGGGTCAATCGGCAATCAGCCCCAGCATTTT. Translated: CASSYEGQGSIGNQPQHF.

J is TRBJ1-2 and V is TRBV12-3 or TRBV12-4; possible D gene TRBD1, 5 bases. V lost 5 bases and J 5 bases, leaving 12 bases between the germline ends. The length of the CDR3 is 13 residues. In DNA form, the CDR3 reads TGTGCCAGCAGTACCCAGGGTGGGTATGGCTACACCTTC. Protein sequence: CASSTQGGYGYTF.

V is TRBV7-9 and J is TRBJ1-4; D is possibly TRBD1 (6 bases). The CDR3 is 16 residues long. V was pared by 5 bases and J by 4 bases, with 17 bases between. The germline gives CDR1 SEHNR, CDR2 FQNEAQ (reference sequence). CDR3 DNA: TGTGCCAGCAGCCATAAACAGGGCCCAGATAATGAAAAACTGTTTTTT. It specifies CASSHKQGPDNEKLFF.

The chain recombines TRBV30 with TRBJ2-7; TRBD2 matches 9 bases. Germline trimming cut 0 bases from V and 3 bases from J; bases unmatched to any gene: 12. Germline V lookup: CDR1 GTSNPN, CDR2 SVGIG (reference sequence). CDR3 length equals 17 residues. The CDR3 DNA follows: TGTGCCTGGAGTGTACGCGGTAGCGGGAGAATCGGCTACGAGCAGTACTTC. Translation gives CAWSVRGSGRIGYEQYF.

V and J are TRBV3-1 (or the pseudogene TRBV3-2) and TRBJ2-7; no clear D. Per germline, CDR1 LGHDT and CDR2 YNNKEL (reference sequence). This CDR3 has 13 amino acids. V was trimmed by 0 bases and J by 2 bases, leaving 5 bases between them. In DNA form, the CDR3 reads TGTGCCAGCAGCCAAGAGGGCCCCTACGAGCAGTACTTC. Amino acid sequence: CASSQEGPYEQYF.

The chain recombines TRBV7-3 with TRBJ2-4, with a tentative D call TRBD1 (6 bases). The CDR3 runs 14 residues. CDR1 SGHTA and CDR2 FQGTGA come from the germline V gene. V lost 5 bases to trimming and J lost 3 bases, with 11 bases between them. The CDR3 region is CASSKGHSKNIQYF. The CDR3 DNA reads TGTGCCAGCAGCAAGGGACACAGCAAAAACATTCAGTACTTC.

The V and J genes are TRBV27 and TRBJ2-7; TRBD2 matches 10 bases. The CDR3 contains 15 residues. V lost 4 bases, J lost 4 bases, and 7 bases stayed unmatched. CDR1 and CDR2 (germline): MNHEY, SMNVEV (reference sequence). The CDR3 here is CASSSLLAGMYEQYF. The CDR3 DNA sequence: TGTGCCAGCAGTTCCCTACTAGCGGGAATGTACGAGCAGTACTTC.

V and J are TRBV5-1 and TRBJ2-7, with D maybe TRBD2 (5 bases). V was cut by 0 bases and J by 0 bases, with 10 bases left in between. The CDR3 loop spans 15 amino acids. Germline loops: CDR1 SGHRS, CDR2 YFSETQ. Here the CDR3 reads CASSLDGGSSYEQYF. CDR3 DNA: TGCGCCAGCAGCTTGGATGGAGGTAGCTCCTACGAGCAGTACTTC.

With respect to this clone: One end of the junction is discordant with germline, which a read error may explain. V gene TRBV11-2 combines with J gene TRBJ2-3; possibly TRBD1 for D (6 bases). The CDR3 consists of 14 residues. CDR1 is SGHAT and CDR2 is FQNNGV in the germline V gene. In nucleotides, the CDR3 is TGTGCCAGCAGCTTAGGGCTATCCGACAGGATTCCTTCTTTT. Its translation is CASSLGLSDRIPSF.